The subject of this entry is one TCR beta chain. The data derive from a study of blood T cell repertoires in COVID-19. Recovered status applied to Cohort 3 donors who had two consecutive negative PCRs. It also applied to those with clearance or with symptom resolution. The data were produced by immunoSEQ multiplex PCR, yet TCRdb's version contains in-frame clones alone and is incomplete. The sample shows roughly 400,000 clones, roughly 90% of them seen only once. The V gene's germline CDR1 is MNHNY and CDR2 SVGAGI (reference sequence). The CDR3 spans 17 residues. Trimming removed 7 bases from V and 6 bases from J; junction bases left unmatched: 11.

Source material: PBMCs or T cells enriched from blood (not recorded which). The sequence derives from a woman in her twenties or thirties who had recovered from COVID-19. The rearrangement uses TRBV6-6 and TRBJ1-6; 11 nucleotides match TRBD1. The CDR3 loop reads CASTREGQGVSNSPLHF. The CDR3 DNA reads as TGTGCCAGCACTCGAGAGGGACAGGGGGTGTCTAATTCACCCCTCCACTTT.